Listed below are T cell receptor beta chains from one sample, sequenced in a study of cytomegalovirus exposure and HLA in healthy donors. TCRdb's copy holds only in-frame clones and misses some; the assay was immunoSEQ multiplex PCR. The sample holds about 130,000 clones, about 80% seen once. The sequenced sample was PBMCs. The receptors shown here come from a male donor in good health and CMV-seronegative. The conserved cysteine and the conserved F or W are not part of the CDR3 here. The order of the fields is clone size, V gene, CDR3 length, J gene, CDR3 protein. Clone size is shown for a subset of rows, as once, few, many or a class of expanded clone.

NA	TRBV5-1	15	TRBJ2-3	ASSVGTGGGATDTQY
NA	TRBV4-3	15	TRBJ1-3	ASSQDLAGLSGNTIY
NA	TRBV11-2	14	TRBJ1-1	ASSFAVVGRNTEAF
NA	TRBV2	14	TRBJ2-1	ASSENGGEFGNEQF
few	TRBV5-1	12	TRBJ2-7	ASSLVLAGYEQY
NA	TRBV5-1	14	TRBJ2-3	ASSSGLAGTTDTQY
NA	TRBV25-1	12	TRBJ2-1	ASRRAGPQNEQF
NA	TRBV7-6	12	TRBJ1-2	ASSLAEGDYGYT
NA	TRBV6-6	11	TRBJ2-7	ASSYTAGYEQY
NA	TRBV2	10	TRBJ1-1	ASPPGQHEAF
NA	TRBV14	14	TRBJ1-6	ASSQDLGTGGSPLH
NA	TRBV5-4	12	TRBJ2-7	ASSLKGGPYEQY
NA	TRBV2	11	TRBJ1-6	ASTRQGGSPLH
NA	TRBV25-1	9	TRBJ2-7	ASSDFYEQY